This passage covers 32 T cell receptor beta chains from one sample sequenced in a study of blood T cell repertoires in COVID-19. The data were produced by immunoSEQ multiplex PCR, yet TCRdb's version contains in-frame clones alone and is incomplete. This table has 130,000 to 150,000 clones, around 85% appearing once. The sample comprised PBMCs or T cells enriched from blood (not recorded which). These TCRs come from a woman in her thirties or forties who had recovered from COVID-19.

The chain carries TRBV4-1 and TRBJ2-1; 8 bases are a match to TRBD2. The CDR3 is 15 amino acids. V was pared by 3 bases and J by 4 bases, with 5 bases of the junction left unmatched. Germline V gene data show CDR1 as MGHRA and CDR2 as YSYEKL. CDR3 region: CASSHTSGGYNEQFF. The CDR3 DNA sequence: TGCGCCAGCAGCCACACTAGCGGAGGGTACAATGAGCAGTTCTTC.

The chain is built from TRBV7-8 and TRBJ2-5; 12 bases map to TRBD2. Trimming cost V 5 bases and J 0 bases; bases outside gene matches: 13. The CDR3 consists of 19 residues. CDR1 SGHVS and CDR2 FQNEAQ come from the germline V gene. The CDR3 sequence: CASSRTSGTYGGYQETQYF. The CDR3 DNA sequence: TGTGCCAGCAGCCGGACTAGCGGGACCTACGGGGGCTACCAAGAGACCCAGTACTTC.

CDR3 residues: CASSLFAGPSSYEQYF. The CDR3, as DNA: TGTGCCAGCAGCTTATTTGCGGGACCAAGCTCCTACGAGCAGTACTTC. The chain recombines TRBV7-6 with TRBJ2-7, with D perhaps matching TRBD2 (6 bases). CDR1 is SGHVS, CDR2 FNYEAQ, per germline. The CDR3 loop spans 16 amino acids. V dropped 2 bases and J dropped 0 bases, with 14 bases sitting between them.

The V gene is TRBV13, the J gene TRBJ2-2, with unresolved D. The V end lost 2 bases, the J end lost 4 bases, and 14 bases lay between the germline ends. This CDR3 comprises 16 residues. Germline assignment: CDR1 PRHDT and CDR2 FYEKMQ (reference sequence). CDR3 nucleotide sequence: TGTGCCAGCAGCTTATTACCGAGCCATAGCACCGGGGAGCTGTTTTTT. Translated, it gives CASSLLPSHSTGELFF.

CDR3 sequence reads: CASSVAFQGLTAGNTIYF. As DNA, the CDR3 is TGTGCCAGCAGCGTAGCCTTTCAGGGCCTTACCGCTGGAAACACCATATATTTT. This chain links TRBV9 with TRBJ1-3, with D perhaps matching TRBD1 (5 bases). Looked up from germline, CDR1 is SGDLS and CDR2 is YYNGEE. The V and J ends lost 0 bases and 2 bases respectively, with 18 bases between them. The CDR3 covers 18 residues.

The rearrangement links TRBV3-1 (or the pseudogene TRBV3-2) to TRBJ2-2; 8 bases are a match to TRBD2. Germline trimming cut 2 bases from V and 3 bases from J; bases unmatched to any gene: 14. The length of the CDR3 is 19 residues. Germline V gene lookup returns CDR1 LGHDT and CDR2 YNNKEL (reference sequence). The CDR3 reads CASSQRILLAARYTGELFF. The CDR3 DNA follows: TGTGCCAGCAGCCAACGAATTTTACTAGCGGCCAGATACACCGGGGAGCTGTTTTTT.

A remark on this clone: Sequence at one end of the junction differs from germline and may be a read error. This chain uses TRBV7-7 with TRBJ1-5; D ambiguous. Germline CDR1 and CDR2: SSHAT and FNYEAQ (reference sequence). The CDR3 consists of 15 residues. The DNA for the CDR3 is TGTGCTAGCAGCTTAGAACGGTTTAGCAATCAGCCCCAGCATTTT. Protein sequence: CASSLERFSNQPQHF.

V gene TRBV4-1 combines with J gene TRBJ1-2; a possible D gene is TRBD1 (6 bases). Trimming shortened V by 4 bases and J by 7 bases, and 19 bases separated the two germline ends. The germline V gene encodes CDR1 MGHRA and CDR2 YSYEKL. This CDR3 contains 15 residues. CDR3 in amino acids: CASSLGQSASRGYTF. Here the CDR3 DNA reads TGCGCCAGCAGCCTGGGACAAAGCGCGAGTCGTGGCTACACCTTC.

The rearrangement uses TRBV12-3 or TRBV12-4 and TRBJ1-2; no reliable D call. This CDR3 comprises 13 residues. V lost 4 bases and J lost 9, with 15 bases in between. CDR3 in amino acids: CASSSGQIGSYTF. CDR3 sequence (DNA): TGTGCCAGCAGTTCCGGGCAAATCGGGAGCTACACCTTC.

The rearrangement uses TRBV5-1 and TRBJ2-3; D perhaps matches TRBD2 (6 bases). Trimming took 5 bases from V and 5 from J, leaving 12 bases between them. The germline V gene encodes CDR1 SGHRS and CDR2 YFSETQ. CDR3 length: 13 residues. The CDR3 loop is CASRVGGGDTQYF. The DNA for the CDR3 is TGCGCCAGCAGAGTCGGGGGAGGAGATACGCAGTATTTT.

CDR3 sequence: CASSTLGGNTEAFF. As DNA, the CDR3 is TGTGCCAGTAGTACCCTAGGGGGGAACACTGAAGCTTTCTTT. The rearrangement joins TRBV19 to TRBJ1-1, with a possible D match to TRBD1 (6 bases). CDR3 length equals 14 residues. V gave up 4 bases and J gave up 1 base, with 10 bases separating them. Germline CDR1 reads LNHDA; CDR2 reads SQIVND (reference sequence).

The gene calls are TRBV5-6 and TRBJ1-2; no reliable D call. Trimming took off 3 bases at V and 0 bases at J, with 9 bases between the two ends. The CDR3 has 14 residues. The germline V gene has CDR1 SGHDT and CDR2 YYEEEE. The CDR3 DNA reads TGTGCCAGCAGCTATTATGGAGCTAACTATGGCTACACCTTC. Translating gives CASSYYGANYGYTF.

The V call is TRBV7-9, the J call TRBJ1-6; D is unclear. Trimming stripped 4 bases from V and 0 bases from J, with 7 bases between. The CDR3 extends over 15 amino acids. Germline V gives CDR1 SEHNR, CDR2 FQNEAQ (reference sequence). The CDR3 region is CASSSESSYNSPLHF. CDR3 bases: TGTGCCAGCAGCTCTGAGAGCTCCTATAATTCACCCCTCCACTTT.

The rearrangement links TRBV28 to TRBJ1-4, with 10 bases that match TRBD1. Germline V gene lookup returns CDR1 MDHEN and CDR2 SYDVKM. This CDR3 has 15 amino acids. Trimming cost V 4 bases and J 4 bases; bases outside gene matches: 3. For the CDR3, the DNA is TGTGCCAGCAGTTCATGGACAGGGGGTAATGAAAAACTGTTTTTT. Translation gives CASSSWTGGNEKLFF.

The gene calls are TRBV9 and TRBJ1-1; D call uncertain. Germline loops: CDR1 SGDLS, CDR2 YYNGEE. V gave up 5 bases and J gave up 1 base, with 18 bases separating them. This CDR3 has 16 amino acids. The CDR3 region is CASSPRTGIRNTEAFF. CDR3 nucleotides: TGTGCCAGCAGTCCGAGGACTGGGATCAGGAACACTGAAGCTTTCTTT.

The V call is TRBV6-5, the J call TRBJ1-1, with TRBD1 as a possible D gene (6 bases). CDR1 is MNHEY and CDR2 is SVGAGI in the germline V gene. The germline V and J ends were trimmed by 2 bases and 0 bases, with 7 bases remaining between them. CDR3 length equals 14 residues. The CDR3 loop is CASSYDRLNTEAFF. CDR3 DNA: TGTGCCAGCAGTTACGACAGGTTGAACACTGAAGCTTTCTTT.

The rearrangement links TRBV11-3 to TRBJ2-2; 9 bases are shared with TRBD1. CDR1 is SGHNT and CDR2 is YENEEA in the germline V gene. V shed 3 bases and J 0 bases; nucleotides not matched to a gene: 8. The CDR3 extends over 18 amino acids. Written as DNA, the CDR3 is TGTGCCAGCAGCTTGGGGGACAGGGTGAGGGCGAACACCGGGGAGCTGTTTTTT. Encoded protein: CASSLGDRVRANTGELFF.

This chain joins TRBV2 and TRBJ1-1, with D unclear. Germline V gives CDR1 SNHLY, CDR2 FYNNEI. The CDR3 is 15 amino acids. Trimming stripped 6 bases from V and 1 base from J, with 15 bases between. The CDR3 protein is CASRRLLTGNTEAFF. CDR3 DNA: TGTGCCAGCAGGAGACTCCTGACGGGGAACACTGAAGCTTTCTTT.

In this sample, this clone turned up once. V is TRBV7-9 and J is TRBJ2-1, with a tentative D call TRBD1 (5 bases). With 3 bases removed from V and 9 bases from J, the gap between germline ends came to 12 bases. The V gene's germline CDR1 is SEHNR and CDR2 FQNEAQ (reference sequence). The CDR3 is 13 amino acids. The CDR3 loop is CASSFRGSPEQFF. CDR3 nucleotides: TGTGCCAGCAGCTTTAGGGGATCTCCTGAGCAGTTCTTC. The full variable domain, rest sourced from reference TRBV7-9 and TRBJ2-1, is DTGVSQNPRHKITKRGQNVTFRCDPISEHNRLYWYRQTLGQGPEFLTYFQNEAQLEKSRLLSDRFSAERPKGSFSTLEIQRTEQGDSAMYLCASSFRGSPEQFFGPGTRLTVL.

The CDR3 loop is CASSEGAGGPTDTQYF. CDR3 DNA sequence: TGTGCCAGCAGTGAAGGAGCGGGGGGTCCCACAGATACGCAGTATTTT. The chain links TRBV2 to TRBJ2-3; 9 bases agree with TRBD2. CDR3 size: 16 residues. V was clipped by 1 base and J by 2 bases; unmatched bases: 4. Germline values: CDR1 SNHLY, CDR2 FYNNEI.

Regarding this clone: The germline gene is not matched at one end of the junction; a read error may be the cause. The chain joins TRBV19 to TRBJ2-1, with 10 bases identical to TRBD2. Germline values: CDR1 LNHDA, CDR2 SQIVND (reference sequence). The CDR3 has 16 residues. As DNA, the CDR3 is TGTGCCAGTAGAGGTAGCGGGGAAACTAGCGGGGCTGAGCGGTTCTTC. Protein product: CASRGSGETSGAERFF. The full variable domain, rest sourced from reference TRBV19 and TRBJ2-1, is DGGITQSPKYLFRKEGQNVTLSCEQNLNHDAMYWYRQDPGQGLRLIYYSQIVNDFQKGDIAEGYSVSREKKESFPLTVTSAQKNPTAFYLCASRGSGETSGAERFFGPGTRLTVL.

This clone was found a few times. The V gene is TRBV5-4, the J gene TRBJ2-7; no definite D call. This CDR3 is built from 13 residues. Germline V gives CDR1 SGHNT, CDR2 YYREEE (reference sequence). With 5 bases removed from V and 6 bases from J, the gap between germline ends came to 15 bases. The CDR3 nucleotides read TGTGCCAGCAGTTACCCCGGTAGCCCCGAGCAGTACTTC. It yields the protein CASSYPGSPEQYF.

The chain links TRBV5-6 to TRBJ1-4; D remains unclear. Trimming removed 0 bases at V and 3 bases at J, with 9 bases between. This CDR3 is built from 15 residues. From germline, CDR1 is SGHDT and CDR2 YYEEEE. The CDR3 loop is CASSLVGQANEKLFF. The CDR3 nucleotides are TGTGCCAGCAGCTTGGTTGGGCAAGCTAATGAAAAACTGTTTTTT.

V is TRBV5-1 and J is TRBJ1-2; TRBD1 agrees at 10 bases. V lost 3 bases and J lost 6; bases outside the gene matches: 17. This CDR3 contains 18 residues. Germline CDR1 reads SGHRS; CDR2 reads YFSETQ. The CDR3 DNA reads as TGCGCCAGCAGCTCCGGGGGAGGGGACAGGGGATCTCGAGATGGCTACACCTTC. Amino acid sequence: CASSSGGGDRGSRDGYTF.

The table lists this clone with a few counts. The chain employs TRBV7-3 and TRBJ2-5; maybe TRBD1 (5 bases). CDR1 and CDR2 from the germline V gene are SGHTA and FQGTGA. This CDR3 comprises 15 residues. V was clipped by 1 base and J by 3 bases, with 12 bases between them. The CDR3 protein is CASSLSGAGEETQYF. The DNA of the CDR3 is TGTGCCAGCAGCTTAAGTGGGGCAGGAGAAGAGACCCAGTACTTC.

The V and J genes are TRBV4-2 and TRBJ2-7; 11 bases line up with TRBD1. CDR3 length equals 17 residues. Trimming took 1 base from V and 4 from J; bases not matched to a gene: 9. Germline CDR1 reads LGHNA; CDR2 reads YNFKEQ. This CDR3 is CASSQASGTGGGYEQYF. CDR3 DNA: TGTGCCAGCAGCCAAGCTTCCGGGACAGGGGGTGGTTACGAGCAGTACTTC.

The chain has TRBV10-2 and TRBJ2-1, with 7 bases matching TRBD2. V was pared by 4 bases and J by 5 bases, with 5 bases of the junction left unmatched. CDR3 size: 14 residues. Germline CDR1 reads WSHSY; CDR2 reads SAAADI. CDR3 sequence (DNA): TGCGCCAGCAGTGGGGGGGGGAGCCACAATGAGCAGTTCTTC. Amino acids: CASSGGGSHNEQFF.

The V and J genes are TRBV12-3 or TRBV12-4 and TRBJ1-5, with D unclear. The V end was cut by 8 bases, the J end by 10 bases, with 12 bases between. CDR3 length equals 11 residues. DNA of the CDR3: TGTGCCAGCGGTGACGGGTATCCCCAGCATTTT. Translating it yields CASGDGYPQHF.

The chain employs TRBV19 and TRBJ2-7, with D possibly being TRBD1 (6 bases). CDR1 LNHDA and CDR2 SQIVND come from the germline V gene (reference sequence). The CDR3 loop spans 13 amino acids. V was clipped by 4 bases and J by 2 bases, with 9 bases between them. The CDR3 is CASSTGTTYEQYF. The DNA for the CDR3 is TGTGCCAGTAGTACCGGGACAACCTACGAGCAGTACTTC.

This chain connects TRBV6-5 to TRBJ1-2; a possible D gene is TRBD1 (6 bases). Germline V gene sequence: CDR1 MNHEY, CDR2 SVGAGI. The CDR3 is 13 amino acids. The V and J ends lost 7 bases and 8 bases respectively, with 17 bases between them. CDR3 protein: CASKRGRGDGYTF. The CDR3 DNA follows: TGTGCCAGCAAACGAGGGAGGGGGGACGGCTACACCTTC.

The genes are TRBV29-1 and TRBJ1-3; 7 bases line up with TRBD1. Trimming cost V 7 bases and J 1 base; bases outside gene matches: 4. From germline, CDR1 is SQVTM and CDR2 ANQGSEA. This CDR3 has 13 amino acids. CDR3 DNA: TGCAGCGCTTTACAGGGGTCTGGAAACACCATATATTTT. Amino acid sequence: CSALQGSGNTIYF.

This chain joins TRBV30 and TRBJ1-5, with D perhaps TRBD1 (6 bases). Germline lookup yields CDR1 GTSNPN and CDR2 SVGIG (reference sequence). CDR3 length: 13 residues. Written as DNA, the CDR3 is TGTGCTGTGGGGCGGGGGCGGAAACGGCCCCAGCATTTT. Protein sequence: CAVGRGRKRPQHF.